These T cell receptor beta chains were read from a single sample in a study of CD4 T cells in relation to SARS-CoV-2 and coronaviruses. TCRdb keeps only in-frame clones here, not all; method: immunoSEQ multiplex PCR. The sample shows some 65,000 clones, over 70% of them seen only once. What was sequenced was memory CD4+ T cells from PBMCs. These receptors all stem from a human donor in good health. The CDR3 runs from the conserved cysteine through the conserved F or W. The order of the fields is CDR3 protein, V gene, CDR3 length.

CASSWTGLYGYTF	TRBV6-2/TRBV6-3	13
CASSSSGGVDTQYF	TRBV5-1	14
CASSVQTAYNEQFF	TRBV9	14
CASSGTGWETQYF	TRBV27	13
CASSSTGGSTDTQYF	TRBV18	15
CASSATSGSSSTQYF	TRBV9	15
CAWRDRNTEAFF	TRBV30	12
CASSPAGQGYYGYTF	TRBV18	15
CASSPTSGRVTTLLYEQYF	TRBV19	19
CASSRGQSSGNTIYF	TRBV6-2/TRBV6-3	15
CATSDPGTGGLETQYF	TRBV24-1	16
CASNSGRGQETQYF	TRBV27	14
CASSKFGTGEEYRTYEQYF	TRBV21-1	19